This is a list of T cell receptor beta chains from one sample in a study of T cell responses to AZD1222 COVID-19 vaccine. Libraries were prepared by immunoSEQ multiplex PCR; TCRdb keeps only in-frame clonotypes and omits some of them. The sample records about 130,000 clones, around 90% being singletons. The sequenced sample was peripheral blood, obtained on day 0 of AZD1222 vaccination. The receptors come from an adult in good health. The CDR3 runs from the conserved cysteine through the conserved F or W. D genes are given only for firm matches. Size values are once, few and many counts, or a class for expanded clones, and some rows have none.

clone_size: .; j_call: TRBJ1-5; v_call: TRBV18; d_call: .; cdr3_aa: CASSPQGVSNQPQHF; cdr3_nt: TGTGCCAGCTCACCTCAAGGTGTGAGCAATCAGCCCCAGCATTTT
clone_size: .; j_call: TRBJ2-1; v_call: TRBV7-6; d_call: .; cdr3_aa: CASSFPRQRGYNEQFF; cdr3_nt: TGTGCCAGCAGCTTTCCGCGCCAGAGGGGGTACAATGAGCAGTTCTTC
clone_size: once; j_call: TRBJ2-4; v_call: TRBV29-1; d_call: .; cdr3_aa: CSVAGRNAKNIQYF; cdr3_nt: TGCAGCGTTGCAGGGCGGAATGCCAAAAACATTCAGTACTTC
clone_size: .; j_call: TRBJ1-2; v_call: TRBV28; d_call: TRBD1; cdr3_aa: CASRTGETYGYTF; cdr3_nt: TGTGCCAGCAGGACAGGGGAGACCTATGGCTACACCTTC
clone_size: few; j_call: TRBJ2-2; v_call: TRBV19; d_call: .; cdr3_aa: CASSVGSNTGELFF; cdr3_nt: TGTGCCAGTAGTGTGGGGTCGAACACCGGGGAGCTGTTTTTT
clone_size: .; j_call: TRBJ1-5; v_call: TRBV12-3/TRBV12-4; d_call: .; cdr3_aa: CASTGGNQPQHF; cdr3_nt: TGTGCCAGCACCGGGGGTAATCAGCCCCAGCATTTT
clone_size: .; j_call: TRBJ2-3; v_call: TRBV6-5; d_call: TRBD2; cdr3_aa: CASGTSGSDTQYF; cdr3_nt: TGTGCCAGTGGGACTAGCGGGAGTGATACGCAGTATTTT
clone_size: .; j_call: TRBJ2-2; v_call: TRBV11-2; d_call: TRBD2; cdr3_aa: CASSPGTSGTWTGELFF; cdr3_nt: TGTGCCAGCAGCCCAGGGACTAGCGGGACTTGGACCGGGGAGCTGTTTTTT
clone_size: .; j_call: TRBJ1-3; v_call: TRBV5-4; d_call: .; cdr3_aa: CASSLGGSGNTIYF; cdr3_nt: TGTGCCAGCAGCTTGGGGGGTTCGGGAAACACCATATATTTT
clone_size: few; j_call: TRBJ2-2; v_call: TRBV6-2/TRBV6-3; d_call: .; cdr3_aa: CASSYARDDGELFF; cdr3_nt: TGTGCCAGCAGTTACGCTAGGGATGACGGGGAGCTGTTTTTT
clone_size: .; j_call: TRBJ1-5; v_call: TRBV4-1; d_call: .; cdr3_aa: CASSQAKGGSSNQPQHF; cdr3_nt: TGCGCCAGCAGCCAAGCAAAAGGGGGGAGTAGCAATCAGCCCCAGCATTTT
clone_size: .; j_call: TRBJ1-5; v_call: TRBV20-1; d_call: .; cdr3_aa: CSASQGQSSNQPQHF; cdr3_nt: TGCAGTGCTAGTCAGGGTCAGAGCAGCAATCAGCCCCAGCATTTT
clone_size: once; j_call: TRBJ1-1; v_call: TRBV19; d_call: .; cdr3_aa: CASSIVSGNTEAFF; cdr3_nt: TGTGCCAGTAGTATAGTCTCGGGGAACACTGAAGCTTTCTTT
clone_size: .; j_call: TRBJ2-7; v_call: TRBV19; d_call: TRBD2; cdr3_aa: CASSKSSGGPSYEQYF; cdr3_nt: TGTGCCAGTAGTAAATCTAGCGGGGGACCCTCCTACGAGCAGTACTTC
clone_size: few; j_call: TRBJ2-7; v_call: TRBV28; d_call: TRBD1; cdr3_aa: CASSGQAYEQYF; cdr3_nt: TGTGCCAGCAGCGGACAGGCCTACGAGCAGTACTTC
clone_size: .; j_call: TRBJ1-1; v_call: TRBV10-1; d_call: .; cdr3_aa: CASTKQGGTEAFF; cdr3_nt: TGCGCCAGCACGAAACAGGGAGGCACTGAAGCTTTCTTT
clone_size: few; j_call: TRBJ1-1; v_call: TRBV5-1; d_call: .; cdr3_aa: CASSLEYVGEAFF; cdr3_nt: TGCGCCAGCAGCTTGGAGTACGTTGGTGAAGCTTTCTTT
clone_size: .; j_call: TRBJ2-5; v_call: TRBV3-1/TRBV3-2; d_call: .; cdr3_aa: CASSQEAQGETQYF; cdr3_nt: TGTGCCAGCAGCCAAGAGGCTCAAGGGGAGACCCAGTACTTC
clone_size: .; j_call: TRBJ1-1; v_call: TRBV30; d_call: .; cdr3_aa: CAWRGNTEAFF; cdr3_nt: TGTGCCTGGAGGGGGAACACTGAAGCTTTCTTT
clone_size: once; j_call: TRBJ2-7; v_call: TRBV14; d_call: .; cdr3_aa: CASSQSEVEQYF; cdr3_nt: TGTGCCAGCAGCCAAAGCGAGGTCGAGCAGTACTTC
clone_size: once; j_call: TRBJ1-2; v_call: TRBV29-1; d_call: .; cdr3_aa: CSVRFALNDGYTF; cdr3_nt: TGCAGCGTAAGATTCGCCTTAAACGATGGCTACACCTTC
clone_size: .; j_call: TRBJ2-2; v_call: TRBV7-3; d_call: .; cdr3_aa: CASSLLGGPGELFF; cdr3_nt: TGTGCCAGCAGCCTCTTGGGAGGTCCCGGGGAGCTGTTTTTT